The present entry profiles one T cell receptor beta chain with its context. Its antigen is unidentified. 60 Vbeta and 13 Jbeta primers were used in PCR. TCRdb's copy holds only in-frame clones and misses some; the assay was immunoSEQ multiplex PCR. The table includes around 170,000 clones, approximately 71% detected once. This CDR3 spans 11 amino acids. V was cut by 1 base and J by 9 bases, with 4 bases left in between. Germline assignment: CDR1 SEHNR and CDR2 FQNEAQ (reference sequence). The sample comes from a study of cytomegalovirus exposure and HLA in healthy donors. Study-level points and caveats: Presence/absence analyses assumed roughly uniform sequencing depth across donors, which may not hold. Association of a missense DCLRE1C variant with TCR beta V- and J-gene trimming was reported in a later analysis. Some V segments, including TRBV6-2 and TRBV6-3, were excluded as indistinguishable.

The sequence was collected from a girl between 5 and 17 years old in good health and CMV-seronegative. Sequencing used PBMCs. The chain uses TRBV7-9 and TRBJ2-1, with unresolved D. The CDR3 is CASSLVGEQFF. In DNA, the CDR3 is TGTGCCAGCAGCTTAGTCGGTGAGCAGTTCTTC.